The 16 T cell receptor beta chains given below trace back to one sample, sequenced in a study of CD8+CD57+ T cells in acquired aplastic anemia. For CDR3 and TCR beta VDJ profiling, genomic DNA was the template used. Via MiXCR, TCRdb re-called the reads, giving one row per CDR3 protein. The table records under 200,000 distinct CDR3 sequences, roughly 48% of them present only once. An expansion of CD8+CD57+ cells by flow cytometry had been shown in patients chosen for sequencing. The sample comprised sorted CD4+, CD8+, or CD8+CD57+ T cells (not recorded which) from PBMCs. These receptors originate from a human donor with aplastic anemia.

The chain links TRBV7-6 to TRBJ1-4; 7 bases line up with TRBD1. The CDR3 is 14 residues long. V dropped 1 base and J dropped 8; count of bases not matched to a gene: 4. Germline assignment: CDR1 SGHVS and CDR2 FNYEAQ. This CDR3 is CASSLGQGREKLFF. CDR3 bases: TGTGCCAGCAGCTTAGGACAGGGTCGGGAAAAACTGTTTTTT.

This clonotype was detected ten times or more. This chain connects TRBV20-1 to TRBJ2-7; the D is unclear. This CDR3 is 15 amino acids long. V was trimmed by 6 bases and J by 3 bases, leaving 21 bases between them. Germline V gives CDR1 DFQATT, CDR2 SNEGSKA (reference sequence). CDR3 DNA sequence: TGCAGTGCGGCCACCCGGACGGACCCGGGCTACGAGCAGTACTTC. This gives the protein CSAATRTDPGYEQYF.

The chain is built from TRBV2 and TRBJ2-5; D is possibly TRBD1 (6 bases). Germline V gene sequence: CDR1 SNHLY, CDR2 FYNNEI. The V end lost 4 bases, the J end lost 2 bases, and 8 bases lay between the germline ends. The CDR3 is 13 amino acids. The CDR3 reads CASSGDTQETQYF. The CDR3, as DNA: TGTGCCAGCAGTGGGGACACGCAAGAGACCCAGTACTTC.

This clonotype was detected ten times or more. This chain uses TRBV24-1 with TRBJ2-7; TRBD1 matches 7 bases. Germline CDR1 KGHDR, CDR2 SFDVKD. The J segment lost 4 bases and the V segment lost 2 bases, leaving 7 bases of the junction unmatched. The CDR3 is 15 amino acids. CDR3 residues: CATSDSETGWYEQYF. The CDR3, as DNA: TGTGCCACCAGTGATTCGGAGACAGGGTGGTACGAGCAGTACTTC.

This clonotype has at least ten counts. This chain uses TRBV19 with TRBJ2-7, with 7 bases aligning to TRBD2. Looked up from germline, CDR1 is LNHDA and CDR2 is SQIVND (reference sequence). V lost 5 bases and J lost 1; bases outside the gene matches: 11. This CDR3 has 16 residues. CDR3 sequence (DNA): TGTGCCAGTAGTCCCCCCCCGCGTAGCGGGTCCTACGAGCAGTACTTC. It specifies CASSPPPRSGSYEQYF.

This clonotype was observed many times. In DNA form, the CDR3 reads TGTGCCAGCAGCTACAGGACCTACGAGCAGTACTTC. Translation gives CASSYRTYEQYF. The rearrangement links TRBV14 to TRBJ2-7, with D possibly being TRBD1 (5 bases). The V gene lost 5 bases and the J gene lost 2 bases, with 7 bases spanning the gap. CDR1 and CDR2 (germline): SGHDN, FVKESK. This CDR3 has 12 amino acids.

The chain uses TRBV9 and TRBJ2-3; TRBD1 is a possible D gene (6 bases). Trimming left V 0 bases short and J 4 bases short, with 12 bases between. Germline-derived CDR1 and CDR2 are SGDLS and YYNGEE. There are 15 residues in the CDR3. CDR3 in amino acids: CASSVGGEGADTQYF. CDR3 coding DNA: TGTGCCAGCAGCGTAGGGGGAGAGGGGGCAGATACGCAGTATTTT.

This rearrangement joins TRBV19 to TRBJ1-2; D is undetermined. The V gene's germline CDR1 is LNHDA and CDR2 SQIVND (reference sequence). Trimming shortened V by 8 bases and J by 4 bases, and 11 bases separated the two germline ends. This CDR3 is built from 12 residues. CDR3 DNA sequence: TGTGCCAGTTCGTCGTATACCTATGGCTACACCTTC. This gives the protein CASSSYTYGYTF. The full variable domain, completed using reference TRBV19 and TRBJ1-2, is DGGITQSPKYLFRKEGQNVTLSCEQNLNHDAMYWYRQDPGQGLRLIYYSQIVNDFQKGDIAEGYSVSREKKESFPLTVTSAQKNPTAFYLCASSSYTYGYTFGSGTRLTVV.

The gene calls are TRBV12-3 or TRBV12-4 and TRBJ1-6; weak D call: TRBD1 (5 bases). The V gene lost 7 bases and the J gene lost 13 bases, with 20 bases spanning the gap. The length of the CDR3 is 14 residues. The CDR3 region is CASNLSGGDAPLHF. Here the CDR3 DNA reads TGTGCCAGCAACCTATCCGGAGGGGATGCGCCCCTCCACTTT.

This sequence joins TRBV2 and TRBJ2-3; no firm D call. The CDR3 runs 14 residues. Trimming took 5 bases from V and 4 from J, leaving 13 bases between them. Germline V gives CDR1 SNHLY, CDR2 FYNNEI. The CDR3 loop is CASSLKPGADTQYF. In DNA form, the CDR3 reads TGTGCCAGCAGTCTAAAGCCTGGGGCAGATACGCAGTATTTT.

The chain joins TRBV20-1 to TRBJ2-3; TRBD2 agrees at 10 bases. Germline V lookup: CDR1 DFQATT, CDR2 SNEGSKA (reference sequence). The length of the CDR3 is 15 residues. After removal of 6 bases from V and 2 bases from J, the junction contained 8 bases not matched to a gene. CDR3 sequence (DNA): TGCAGTGCCCAGCGGACTAGCGGAGCCACAGATACGCAGTATTTT. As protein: CSAQRTSGATDTQYF.

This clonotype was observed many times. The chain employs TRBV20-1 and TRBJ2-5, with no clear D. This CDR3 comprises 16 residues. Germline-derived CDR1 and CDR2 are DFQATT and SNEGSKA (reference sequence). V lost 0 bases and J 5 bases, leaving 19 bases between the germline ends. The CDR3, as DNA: TGCAGTGCTAGAGAGGCCCCCACAGATTTAGGGGAGACCCAGTACTTC. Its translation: CSAREAPTDLGETQYF.

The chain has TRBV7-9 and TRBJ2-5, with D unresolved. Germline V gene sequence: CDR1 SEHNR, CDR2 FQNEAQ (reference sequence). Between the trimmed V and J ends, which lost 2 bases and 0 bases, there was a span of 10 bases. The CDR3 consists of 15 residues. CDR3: CASSLLAGDQETQYF. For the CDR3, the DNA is TGTGCCAGCAGCTTATTAGCAGGAGACCAAGAGACCCAGTACTTC.

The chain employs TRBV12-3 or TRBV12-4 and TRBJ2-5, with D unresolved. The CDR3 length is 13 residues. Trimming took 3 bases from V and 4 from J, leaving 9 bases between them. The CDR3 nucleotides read TGTGCCAGCAGTTTTAGGTTGGGAGAGACCCAGTACTTC. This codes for CASSFRLGETQYF.

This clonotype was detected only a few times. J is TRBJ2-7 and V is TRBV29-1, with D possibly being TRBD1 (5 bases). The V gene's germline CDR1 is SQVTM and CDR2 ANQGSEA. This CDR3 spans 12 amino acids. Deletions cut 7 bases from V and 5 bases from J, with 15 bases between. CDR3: CSALGQSHEQYF. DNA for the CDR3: TGCAGCGCCCTTGGACAATCCCACGAGCAGTACTTC.

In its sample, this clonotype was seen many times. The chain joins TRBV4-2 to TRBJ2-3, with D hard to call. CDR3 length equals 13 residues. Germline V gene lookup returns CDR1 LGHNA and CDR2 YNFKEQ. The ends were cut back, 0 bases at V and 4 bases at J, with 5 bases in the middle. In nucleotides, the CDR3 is TGTGCCAGCAGCCAAGATACCCCAGATACGCAGTATTTT. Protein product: CASSQDTPDTQYF.